This note documents a single T cell receptor beta chain sequence. A second PCR, run for about 7 to 12 cycles, used a sample-barcoded 5' primer plus a J-beta primer mix. TCRdb used MiXCR to reprocess the 5' RACE reads, holding one entry per CDR3 protein. This table has 850,000 to 1,100,000 distinct CDR3 sequences, more than 30% appearing once. These data come from a study of blood T cells in healthy people across ages. The CDR3 spans 15 residues. CDR1 is SQVTM, CDR2 ANQGSEA, per germline. V was clipped by 6 bases and J by 3 bases, with 20 bases between them. V usage is TRBV29-1 and J usage is TRBJ1-1, with D possibly being TRBD1 (6 bases). The receptor's source is a man aged 18 to 30 in good health. Sequencing used blood. CDR3 nucleotides: TGCAGCGTGCGGGCAGGGGCATTGGGGGACACTGAAGCTTTCTTT. It encodes CSVRAGALGDTEAFF.